Listed below are T cell receptor beta chains from one sample, sequenced in a study of immune cell composition in non-small cell lung cancer. Clones were sequenced by immunoSEQ multiplex PCR, and TCRdb holds only the in-frame ones, with some missing. In the table there are fewer than 2,000 clones, around 84% of which are singletons. Sequenced sample: lung tumor tissue. Receptor source: a human donor with non-small cell lung cancer. CDR3s include the opening cysteine and the closing phenylalanine or tryptophan. A D gene is named only where the DNA matches it firmly. Clone size appears in some rows only: once, few, many, or a class for an expanded clone.

abundance	d_gene	v_gene	len	j_gene	CDR3nt	CDR3aa
NA	TRBD1	TRBV5-1	15	TRBJ1-1	TGCGCCAGCAGCTTGCAGACAGGGGGGAACACTGAAGCTTTCTTT	CASSLQTGGNTEAFF
once	NA	TRBV11-2	15	TRBJ2-1	TGTGCCAGCAGCCCGACTGCGAGCTCCTACAATGAGCAGTTCTTC	CASSPTASSYNEQFF
NA	NA	TRBV19	16	TRBJ2-4	TGTGCCAGTATGGTTACGGGAGAGGGAGCCAAAAACATTCAGTACTTC	CASMVTGEGAKNIQYF
few	TRBD1	TRBV5-1	18	TRBJ2-4	TGCGCCAGCAGCCCTGGGGACAGGGGCGGACTAGCCAAAAACATTCAGTACTTC	CASSPGDRGGLAKNIQYF
NA	NA	TRBV1	18	TRBJ2-3	TGCACCAGCAGCCACGAGAGACTAGCGGGCATTAGCACAGATACGCAGTATTTT	CTSSHERLAGISTDTQYF
NA	NA	TRBV9	17	TRBJ2-2	TGTGCCAGCAGCGTTCCTGCGGCTTTCTCGAACACCGGGGAGCTGTTTTTT	CASSVPAAFSNTGELFF
NA	NA	TRBV21-1	18	TRBJ2-3	TGTGCCAGCAGCAAAGCGGGACTAGCGGGAGAATGTACAGATACGCAGTATTTT	CASSKAGLAGECTDTQYF
few	NA	TRBV5-6	14	TRBJ1-4	TGTGCCAGCAGCTTAGGCGGTACTAATGAAAAACTGTTTTTT	CASSLGGTNEKLFF
NA	NA	TRBV14	17	TRBJ2-2	TGTGCCAGCAGCCAGTCAGAGGGCTTGGGTCGGACCGGGGAGCTGTTTTTT	CASSQSEGLGRTGELFF
NA	NA	TRBV28	13	TRBJ1-5	TGTGCCAGCAGTCCATACAGGGATCAGCCCCAGCATTTT	CASSPYRDQPQHF
NA	TRBD1	TRBV6-6	15	TRBJ1-5	TGTGCCAGCAGGTCGCCGGGACAGGGTGGGCAGCCCCAGCATTTT	CASRSPGQGGQPQHF
NA	NA	TRBV7-2	15	TRBJ2-1	TGTGCCAGCAGCTTAGGGGGGACAACCCCCCATGAGCAGTTCTTC	CASSLGGTTPHEQFF
NA	TRBD1	TRBV28	15	TRBJ1-5	TGTGCCAGCAGCCAAGGGGACAGGGTGAATCAGCCCCAGCATTTT	CASSQGDRVNQPQHF
NA	NA	TRBV9	12	TRBJ2-2	TGTGCCAGCAGCGTTCGGACCGGGGAGCTGTTTTTT	CASSVRTGELFF
NA	NA	TRBV7-9	19	TRBJ2-1	TGTGCCAGCAGCTTGACCCCTTTAGCGTACGGGAGAGGGGAGGATGAGCAGTTCTTC	CASSLTPLAYGRGEDEQFF
NA	NA	TRBV21-1	20	TRBJ2-1	TGTGCCAGCAGCAAATGGGACGACAGGGGGCCTGACCCTTCCTACAATGAGCAGTTCTTC	CASSKWDDRGPDPSYNEQFF
large	TRBD1	TRBV10-2	12	TRBJ1-1	TGCGCCACGGGACAGCTGAACACTGAAGCTTTCTTT	CATGQLNTEAFF
NA	NA	TRBV6-1	13	TRBJ2-5	TGTGCCAGTGTACTAGGCAGCCAAGAGACCCAGTACTTC	CASVLGSQETQYF
NA	TRBD1	TRBV5-1	13	TRBJ1-5	TGCGCCAGCAGCCAGGAACCGGGACAGGGGTGGCATTTT	CASSQEPGQGWHF
few	TRBD1	TRBV5-1	15	TRBJ1-3	TGCGCCAGCAGGGGGACAGCCAGCTCTGGAAACACCATATATTTT	CASRGTASSGNTIYF
NA	TRBD2	TRBV27	15	TRBJ2-1	TGTGCCAGCAGTTCCCCTAGCGGTATCTACAATGAGCAGTTCTTC	CASSSPSGIYNEQFF
NA	NA	TRBV19	18	TRBJ2-1	TGTGCCAGTAGTATCCGGATACAGGGTTGGACGGCCTACAATGAGCAGTTCTTC	CASSIRIQGWTAYNEQFF
few	TRBD1	TRBV6-4	14	TRBJ2-7	TGTGCCAGCAGTGCCGGGACAGGGTTGGACGAGCAGTACTTC	CASSAGTGLDEQYF
NA	NA	TRBV2	14	TRBJ1-2	TGTGCCAGCAGAGCACCTGGACAGTTCTATGGCTACACCTTC	CASRAPGQFYGYTF
NA	TRBD1	TRBV5-8	18	TRBJ1-5	TGTGCCAGCAGCCGTTTCCTACAGGGGGGCCTGGGCAATCAGCCCCAGCATTTT	CASSRFLQGGLGNQPQHF
NA	TRBD2	TRBV4-3	18	TRBJ2-3	TGCGCCAGCAGCCAAGGACTAGCGGGAGGGCCGGTAGGGGATACGCAGTATTTT	CASSQGLAGGPVGDTQYF
few	NA	TRBV11-3	14	TRBJ2-3	TGTGCCAGCAGACGAGGAGCGGGTTCAGATACGCAGTATTTT	CASRRGAGSDTQYF
NA	TRBD2	TRBV19	15	TRBJ2-5	TGTGCCAGTAGTATAGATAGGGCTAGCGGGAGGACCCAGTACTTC	CASSIDRASGRTQYF
NA	NA	TRBV5-1	14	TRBJ1-1	TGCGCCAGCAGCACGACAGAGTCAAGGACTGAAGCTTTCTTT	CASSTTESRTEAFF
NA	TRBD1	TRBV25-1	13	TRBJ1-1	TGTGCCAGCAGTGCAGGGGGTGAGACTGAAGCTTTCTTT	CASSAGGETEAFF
NA	NA	TRBV9	15	TRBJ2-5	TGTGCCAGCAGCGTAGAGGGGCACGGACAAGAGACCCAGTACTTC	CASSVEGHGQETQYF
once	NA	TRBV9	15	TRBJ1-6	TGTGCCAGCAGCGTAGCGGACATAAAGAATTCACCCCTCCACTTT	CASSVADIKNSPLHF
NA	NA	TRBV7-2	18	TRBJ1-1	TGTGCCAGCAGCTTAGGCCGGGCGGGGGGTATGGGGGGCACTGAAGCTTTCTTT	CASSLGRAGGMGGTEAFF
NA	TRBD1	TRBV6-6	14	TRBJ1-2	TGTGCCAGCAGTACTCAGGGGGTTAACTATGGCTACACCTTC	CASSTQGVNYGYTF
NA	NA	TRBV6-4	15	TRBJ2-1	TGTGCCAGCAGGATGGACGGGAGCTCCTACAATGAGCAGTTCTTC	CASRMDGSSYNEQFF
NA	NA	TRBV7-7	14	TRBJ2-2	TGTGCTAGCAGCCCTGGACTCCCGCCCGGGGAGCTGTTTTTT	CASSPGLPPGELFF
NA	NA	TRBV5-1	15	TRBJ1-2	TGCGCCAGCAGCTTGGGTGGGACAACGGCCTATGGCTACACCTTC	CASSLGGTTAYGYTF
few	TRBD1	TRBV5-1	17	TRBJ1-6	TGCGCCAGCAGCTCAAGCTCCATGGACAGGGATAATTCACCCCTCCACTTT	CASSSSSMDRDNSPLHF
NA	NA	TRBV18	16	TRBJ1-2	TGTGCCAGCTCACCACCGAGGGAGGTCAGATACTATGGCTACACCTTC	CASSPPREVRYYGYTF
NA	NA	TRBV11-3	13	TRBJ2-3	TGTGCCAGCAATGGACAGCCCACAGATACGCAGTATTTT	CASNGQPTDTQYF
NA	TRBD1	TRBV19	16	TRBJ2-1	TGTGCCAGTATTGACATTGTTGGGACAGGGGGGAATGAGCAGTTCTTC	CASIDIVGTGGNEQFF
few	NA	TRBV6-5	15	TRBJ1-2	TGTGCCAGCAGGGAAAAACAGATCTCAAGGGGTGGCTACACCTTC	CASREKQISRGGYTF
NA	TRBD2	TRBV19	13	TRBJ2-1	TGTGCCACTCGTAGCGGGATCTACAATGAGCAGTTCTTC	CATRSGIYNEQFF
NA	NA	TRBV28	13	TRBJ2-5	TGTGCCAGCAGTTTGGACTGGGCAGGGACCCAGTACTTC	CASSLDWAGTQYF
NA	NA	TRBV14	16	TRBJ2-1	TGTGCCAGCAGCCAAGATCTGGCGTTTAGCCACAATGAGCAGTTCTTC	CASSQDLAFSHNEQFF
few	TRBD1	TRBV10-1	15	TRBJ2-7	TGCGCCAGCAGTGACTCCGGGACAGGGTTAAACGAGCAGTACTTC	CASSDSGTGLNEQYF
NA	NA	TRBV19	17	TRBJ1-2	TGTGCCAGTAGTACCCCCCCGGGACTCAGCCTTAACTATGGCTACACCTTC	CASSTPPGLSLNYGYTF
once	TRBD1	TRBV5-4	14	TRBJ2-5	TGTGCCAGCAGTTTGGGACAGGGGAAAGAGACCCAGTACTTC	CASSLGQGKETQYF
NA	TRBD2	TRBV4-1	17	TRBJ2-1	TGCGCCAGCAGCCAAGAATCTGGCGGGAGTTCCTACAATGAGCAGTTCTTC	CASSQESGGSSYNEQFF
NA	TRBD2	TRBV7-6	18	TRBJ2-2	TGTGCCAGCAGCTTAGGGCCCACAGCGGGAGGGCGAGCCGGGGAGCTGTTTTTT	CASSLGPTAGGRAGELFF
NA	NA	TRBV4-3	17	TRBJ1-2	TGCGCCAGCAGCCAAGACTCCGCGGGAGGCAGGCGTGATGGCTACACCTTC	CASSQDSAGGRRDGYTF